This TCR beta chain was recovered during a study of OX40 agonist ivuxolimab in advanced cancers. Whole-study context: The mean age was roughly 60 years, ranging from about 20 to 79, with more than 70% of participants male. Allowance was made for prior anti-PD-1, anti-PD-L1 or anti-CTLA-4 therapy, and 35% to 40% had some.

Some clones are missing from TCRdb's copy, which holds only in-frame ones; the method was immunoSEQ multiplex PCR. This sample has roughly 76,000 clones; around 85% occur once, and the top ten carry 5.5% to 7.5%. Notes on this clone: Its antigen is not identified.

The V end was cut by 8 bases, the J end by 0 bases, with 8 bases between. This CDR3 spans 13 amino acids. The germline V gene encodes CDR1 LNHDA and CDR2 SQIVND (reference sequence). General study points: Low levels of normalized T-cell clonal expansion also appeared in some nonresponders.

The receptor comes from an adult with an advanced solid tumor such as melanoma, head and neck, liver or kidney cancer. The gene calls are TRBV19 and TRBJ2-1; unclear D gene. Sequenced here: CD4+ or CD8+ T cells sorted from blood, sampled in a trial of the OX40 agonist ivuxolimab. The DNA of the CDR3 is TGTGCCAGTGCATCGAGCTCCTACAATGAGCAGTTCTTC. It translates to CASASSSYNEQFF.